Below are 9 T cell receptor beta chains sequenced from a single sample in a study of CDR3 diversity in severe acne. TCRdb analysed the PCR reads with MiXCR anew, one entry per CDR3 protein. Of more than 80,000 distinct CDR3 sequences listed, about half were seen once; the top ten hold roughly 11%. The sample comprised blood. The receptors stem from a male donor with severe acne vulgaris.

This clonotype came up many times. The gene calls are TRBV20-1 and TRBJ1-2, with 7 bases aligning to TRBD1. The CDR3 contains 14 residues. Germline CDR1 reads DFQATT; CDR2 reads SNEGSKA (reference sequence). The V gene end was trimmed by 6 bases and the J gene end by 2 bases; junction bases not matched to a gene: 9. In DNA form, the CDR3 reads TGCAGTGCCCGGTACGCGACAGGGAACTATGGCTACACCTTC. Its protein is CSARYATGNYGYTF.

In the case of this clonotype: This may arise from a read error, as a much more abundant clone is one base away. V and J are TRBV20-1 and TRBJ2-2, with D possibly being TRBD2 (5 bases). The CDR3 is made up of 15 amino acids. Per germline, CDR1 DFQATT and CDR2 SNEGSKA (reference sequence). CDR3 region: CSARNTRLNTGELIF. The DNA of the CDR3 is TGCAGTGCTAGAAACACTAGACTAAACACCGGGGAGCTGATTTTT.

The chain links TRBV25-1 to TRBJ2-7; TRBD1 agrees at 7 bases. The CDR3 covers 15 residues. In germline, CDR1 is MGHDK, CDR2 SYGVNS. Trimming took 5 bases from V and 9 from J; bases not matched to a gene: 16. The CDR3 nucleotides are TGTGCCAGCAGTCCCCAACACAGGGGATACTCCGCGCAGTACTTC. This translates into CASSPQHRGYSAQYF.

This sequence joins TRBV10-3 and TRBJ1-1; D ambiguous. Trimming removed 7 bases from V and 2 bases from J, with 14 bases in between. CDR1 is ENHRY, CDR2 SYGVKD, per germline. CDR3 length: 14 amino acids. As DNA, the CDR3 is TGTGCCATCAATAGTAAAGGTAAAAACACTGAAGCTTTCTTT. Translating it yields CAINSKGKNTEAFF.

This clonotype has at least ten counts. The chain employs TRBV7-3 and TRBJ1-3; D gene unclear. The V gene lost 5 bases and the J gene lost 2 bases, with 7 bases spanning the gap. The V gene's germline CDR1 is SGHTA and CDR2 FQGTGA. This CDR3 is 13 amino acids long. In DNA form, the CDR3 reads TGTGCCAGCAGCCGTGGACCTGGAAACACCATATATTTT. Its protein product is CASSRGPGNTIYF.

This clonotype was recorded once. Relative to the germline gene, one junction end is altered; a read error may explain this. The V gene is TRBV10-3, the J gene TRBJ2-5; D is unclear. This CDR3 contains 14 residues. The germline V gene has CDR1 ENHRY and CDR2 SYGVKD. The CDR3 reads CAISELGLDETRYF. In DNA, the CDR3 is TGTGCCATCAGTGAGTTGGGGTTAGATGAGACCCGGTACTTC.

The table lists this clonotype with many counts. The J gene is TRBJ1-1, the V gene TRBV5-6; D uncertain. The CDR3 spans 15 residues. V dropped 0 bases and J dropped 1 base, with 10 bases sitting between them. The V gene's germline CDR1 is SGHDT and CDR2 YYEEEE. The CDR3 protein is CASSLVRTWNTEAFF. The CDR3 region has the DNA TGTGCCAGCAGCTTGGTCAGGACGTGGAACACTGAAGCTTTCTTT.

This clonotype was counted ten times or more. This chain joins TRBV20-1 and TRBJ2-1, with TRBD2 matching over 10 bases. CDR1 and CDR2 from the germline V gene are DFQATT and SNEGSKA (reference sequence). This CDR3 has 15 residues. J gave up 8 bases and V 3 bases, and 10 bases lay outside the gene matches. The CDR3 protein is CSARELAGLRDEQFF. The CDR3 region has the DNA TGCAGTGCTAGGGAACTAGCGGGGTTAAGGGATGAGCAGTTCTTC.

The chain combines TRBV11-2 with TRBJ2-7; D not certain. The germline V gene has CDR1 SGHAT and CDR2 FQNNGV. This CDR3 has 11 amino acids. Trimming stripped 5 bases from V and 6 bases from J, with 8 bases between. The CDR3 protein is CASSNPLEQYF. The CDR3 nucleotides read TGTGCCAGCAGCAACCCTCTCGAGCAGTACTTC.